This paragraph covers one T cell receptor (beta chain) sequence. Its binding antigen is unknown. No base quality values were provided; no much bigger clone lies one nucleotide off. Participants in the prospective study were aged about 18 to 100 years, lived in 24 United States geographic areas, and enrolled through a virtual design. Cohort assignment in the prospective study relied on participant-reported clinical history from a screening survey and a study questionnaire. Recovered participants in ImmuneRACE Cohort 3 were defined by two consecutive negative NP/OP PCR tests, clearance by a healthcare professional, or resolution of symptoms. In the prospective study, mobile phlebotomists collected whole blood, serum and a nasopharyngeal or oropharyngeal swab from each participant. Participants in the prospective study had the option to provide additional blood draws and questionnaires over a 2-month period. Prospective study blood samples were shipped either frozen or at room temperature before DNA extraction.

This record belongs to a study of blood T cell repertoires in COVID-19 (dated by TCRdb to about 2020). With regard to the full study: Samples from collaborators originated in the United States, Italy and Spain and spanned both the acute and convalescent phases of COVID-19. The prospective study material was composed of cDNA or gDNA derived from T cells, B-cell-depleted T cells, or PBMCs. The dataset comprised deeply sampled blood TCRbeta repertoires from subjects exposed to, actively infected with, or recovered from COVID-19. The repertoires were released in a freely available public database intended as a resource for research on the immune response to SARS-CoV-2. The samples were drawn from two sources: the first 160 participants of the ongoing ImmuneRACE study, and fewer than 1,500 subjects contributed by 6 global collaborators. Sample metadata almost always included a de-identified subject ID, COVID-19 status, age in years and sex. Where available, HLA class I and class II types were taken from metadata supplied by the sample provider and were not determined by assay-based typing. The paper as a whole reports these results and caveats: How much clinical and demographic metadata was included differed by source and by participant, and the metadata was provided uncurated.

TCRbeta CDR3 regions were amplified from genomic DNA by means of the immunoSEQ Assay, a bias-controlled multiplex PCR. In the authors' own workflow: Nucleated cell counts per sample were estimated from amplification of reference gene primers within the assay. To quantify the absolute abundance of each unique TCRbeta CDR3 rearrangement, sequence reads were collapsed and filtered. Productive Simpson clonality was computed per sample as the square root of Simpson's diversity index over productive rearrangements. TCRdb obtained this table from immuneACCESS and retained in-frame rearrangements with V and J assigned. These tables miss some clones; where compared with another copy, unresolved V genes account for less than half of the shortfall, and the remainder is unexplained. V, J and clone size are taken as reported in that table, and D and trimming were inferred from the DNA itself. The sample data list approximately 400,000 clones, and over 75% of these were observed just once. Jointly, the top ten make up approximately 1.2% of the sample.

The cysteine opens and the phenylalanine closes a CDR3 of 16 amino acids. The DNA shown is the 48-base CDR3, in frame from base 1. The germline V gene sets CDR1 to KGHSH and CDR2 to LQKENI. At the junction V is shortened by 0 bases and J by 2 bases, with 8 bases in between. The TCR originated in a young man who had recovered from COVID-19. Sequenced: PBMCs or T cells enriched from blood (not recorded which). The sequence is built from TRBV18 and TRBJ2-6; TRBD1 is perhaps the D gene, given 5 matching bases. The DNA sequence is as follows: TGTGCCAGCTCACCACCGAAGGGGACTGGGGCCAACGTCCTGACTTTC. Translated, this is CASSPPKGTGANVLTF.